The sequence of this T cell receptor (beta chain) was determined in a study of Ad26.COV2.S vaccination and SARS-CoV-2 variants. At the level of the study: Donor was one of the participants in the Ad26.COV2.S arm of the COV1001 trial.

Germline V gene lookup returns CDR1 MGHRA and CDR2 YSYEKL. This CDR3 is built from 16 residues. V gave up 0 bases and J gave up 5 bases; unmatched junction bases: 7. On this clone: What it binds is unknown.

Findings and caveats of the study: Post-vaccination spike-specific CD8+ and CD4+ T cell responses reportedly had substantial breadth.

As to treatment: roughly 19 received Ad26.COV2.S at low or high dose, single or two shots; about 5 received placebo; per-sample allocation not given. The samples date from day 63 after the first vaccine or placebo injection. The data were produced by immunoSEQ multiplex PCR, yet TCRdb's version contains in-frame clones alone and is incomplete. Of 380,000 or so clones listed, about 88% are singletons. V gene TRBV4-1 combines with J gene TRBJ1-1; 9 bases map to TRBD1. The material sequenced was peripheral blood, taken in a trial of Ad26.COV2.S vaccine versus placebo. The clonotype originates from a person between 18 and 59 years old who received the Ad26.COV2.S COVID-19 vaccine or a placebo. The CDR3 DNA is TGCGCCAGCAGCCAAGAATTGGGACAGGGAAGGACTGAAGCTTTCTTT. Its protein is CASSQELGQGRTEAFF.